Presented here are 3 T cell receptor beta chains from one specimen sequenced in a study of response to subunit inactivated influenza vaccine. Each CDR3 protein gets one entry after TCRdb re-called the RT-PCR reads with MiXCR. The table lists hundreds of thousands of distinct CDR3 sequences, approximately 15% of them singletons. The specimen was PBMCs from blood, collected about 13 days after vaccination. These receptors were obtained from a man aged 50 to 60 who received an inactivated influenza vaccine.

This clonotype was observed a few times. The chain carries TRBV12-3 or TRBV12-4 and TRBJ2-3; TRBD2 aligns across 9 bases. Losses at the gene ends were 3 bases for V and 2 bases for J; bases not matched to a gene: 9. There are 17 residues in the CDR3. The CDR3 protein is CASSFRGLAKDTDTQYF. DNA for the CDR3: TGTGCCAGCAGTTTCCGAGGACTAGCGAAAGACACAGATACGCAGTATTTT.

V and J are TRBV7-3 and TRBJ2-6; 10 bases fit TRBD2. This CDR3 is built from 18 residues. Germline CDR1 SGHTA, CDR2 FQGTGA. Trimming cost V 6 bases and J 1 base; bases outside gene matches: 9. DNA for the CDR3: TGTGCCAGCAGTCGGTCGGGACTAGCGCGGTCTGGGGCCAACGTCCTGACTTTC. Its translation: CASSRSGLARSGANVLTF.

This clonotype occurred a few times. The genes are TRBV19 and TRBJ2-7; 8 positions agree with TRBD1. The CDR3 loop spans 14 amino acids. J lost 3 bases, V lost 3 bases, and 4 bases had no gene match. Per the germline V gene, CDR1 is LNHDA and CDR2 is SQIVND (reference sequence). CDR3 DNA: TGTGCCAGTAGTATTGGGACAGGTGTCTACGAGCAGTACTTC. This codes for CASSIGTGVYEQYF.